One sample yielded the 32 T cell receptor beta chains listed below, sequenced in a study of cytotoxic CD8 clonotypes in ibrutinib-treated CLL (dated by TCRdb to the early 2020s). Library preparation employed the immunoSEQ multiplex PCR assay. TCRdb mirrors the immuneACCESS table, restricted to in-frame sequences. Some clones are absent from its copies; in checked studies, under half trace to an unresolved V gene, and the reason for the others is unknown. In this sample the table shows more than 200,000 clones, 70% of which occur a single time. 15% of the sample goes to the ten largest clones. Reading the label with the study, this specimen's time point is: approximately 2 years on ibrutinib. The source was PBMCs, collected after 24 months of ibrutinib treatment. These receptors originate from a human donor with chronic lymphocytic leukemia.

The rearrangement links TRBV7-9 to TRBJ2-7, with a possible D match to TRBD1 (6 bases). Trimming cost V 3 bases and J 6 bases, with 12 bases left between them. The CDR3 extends over 13 amino acids. Germline V gene lookup returns CDR1 SEHNR and CDR2 FQNEAQ (reference sequence). This chain's CDR3 is CASSLGHPSEQYF. Written as DNA, the CDR3 is TGTGCCAGCAGCTTGGGACACCCCTCCGAGCAGTACTTC.

The chain joins TRBV5-1 to TRBJ2-5; D gene uncertain. Trimming left V 1 base short and J 3 bases short, with 10 bases between. CDR1 is SGHRS and CDR2 is YFSETQ in the germline V gene. The CDR3 covers 14 residues. The CDR3 nucleotides read TGCGCCAGCAGCTTGATCCGGGCTAAAGAGACCCAGTACTTC. Translation: CASSLIRAKETQYF.

This clone has only a few counts. This chain uses TRBV5-1 with TRBJ1-5, with 7 bases matching TRBD1. The V and J ends lost 0 bases and 7 bases, in that order; junction bases with no gene match: 7. Germline CDR1 SGHRS, CDR2 YFSETQ. The CDR3 contains 15 residues. The CDR3 loop reads CASSLGGTEGQPQHF. As DNA, the CDR3 is TGCGCCAGCAGCTTGGGCGGGACAGAGGGCCAGCCCCAGCATTTT.

The chain employs TRBV6-6 and TRBJ2-7, with D possibly TRBD2 on 5 matching bases. The germline CDR1 and CDR2 sequences are MNHNY and SVGAGI (reference sequence). The CDR3 is made up of 13 amino acids. V was clipped by 1 base and J by 5 bases, with 9 bases between them. CDR3 nucleotide sequence: TGTGCCAGCAGTTACTATCGGGGTGACGAGCAGTACTTC. Protein product: CASSYYRGDEQYF.

This chain uses TRBV28 with TRBJ2-5; possibly TRBD1 for D (6 bases). Germline lookup yields CDR1 MDHEN and CDR2 SYDVKM. Trimming stripped 2 bases from V and 7 bases from J, with 20 bases between. CDR3 length: 16 amino acids. For the CDR3, the DNA is TGTGCCAGCAGTTTAAGGGGGACACCAGCGTTGTCGACCCAGTACTTC. This gives the protein CASSLRGTPALSTQYF.

V gene TRBV29-1 combines with J gene TRBJ1-1, with D unclear. Trimming took 4 bases from V and 10 from J, leaving 19 bases between them. Per the germline V gene, CDR1 is SQVTM and CDR2 is ANQGSEA. The CDR3 is made up of 13 amino acids. The CDR3 sequence is CSVAGFEGLGAFF. In nucleotides, the CDR3 is TGCAGCGTTGCCGGCTTCGAGGGTCTTGGAGCTTTCTTT. Filled out from reference TRBV29-1 and TRBJ1-1, the complete variable domain reads SAVISQKPSRDICQRGTSLTIQCQVDSQVTMMFWYRQQPGQSLTLIATANQGSEATYESGFVIDKFPISRPNLTFSTLTVSNMSPEDSSIYLCSVAGFEGLGAFFGQGTRLTVV.

This CDR3 reads CASSLGLALLTDTQYF. In DNA, the CDR3 is TGTGCCAGCAGCTTGGGACTAGCGTTACTCACAGATACGCAGTATTTT. The genes are TRBV5-4 and TRBJ2-3; 8 positions agree with TRBD2. In germline, CDR1 is SGHNT, CDR2 YYREEE (reference sequence). V was clipped by 0 bases and J by 2 bases; unmatched bases: 5. CDR3 length: 16 residues.

V is TRBV5-1 and J is TRBJ2-5, with TRBD1 matching 9 bases. The J segment lost 5 bases and the V segment lost 6 bases, leaving 14 bases of the junction unmatched. The CDR3 spans 16 residues. Germline CDR1 reads SGHRS; CDR2 reads YFSETQ. DNA of the CDR3: TGCGCCAGCACTCGTCACCGGGGACAGGGCCCGGAGACCCAGTACTTC. As protein: CASTRHRGQGPETQYF.

This chain links TRBV19 with TRBJ2-2, with 7 bases lining up with TRBD1. J gave up 7 bases and V 7 bases, and 6 bases lay outside the gene matches. Germline CDR1 reads LNHDA; CDR2 reads SQIVND (reference sequence). The CDR3 extends over 13 amino acids. As DNA, the CDR3 is TGTGCCAGTACCCTACAGGGGATCGGGGAGCTGTTTTTT. Its translation: CASTLQGIGELFF.

This clone was counted between two and nine times. The chain links TRBV25-1 to TRBJ2-1, with no clear D. Trimming cost V 7 bases and J 7 bases, with 14 bases left between them. This CDR3 comprises 13 residues. The V gene's germline CDR1 is MGHDK and CDR2 SYGVNS. The CDR3 loop reads CASTQVKGNEQFF. CDR3 nucleotide sequence: TGTGCCAGCACCCAAGTTAAAGGAAATGAGCAGTTCTTC. The full variable domain, with the rest looked up from reference TRBV25-1 and TRBJ2-1, is EADIYQTPRYLVIGTGKKITLECSQTMGHDKMYWYQQDPGMELHLIHYSYGVNSTEKGDLSSESTVSRIRTEHFPLTLESARPSHTSQYLCASTQVKGNEQFFGPGTRLTVL.

Here the CDR3 reads CASSFINSNQPQHF. DNA for the CDR3: TGTGCCAGCAGTTTCATCAATAGCAATCAGCCCCAGCATTTT. J is TRBJ1-5 and V is TRBV28, with D hard to call. CDR3 length: 14 residues. Per the germline V gene, CDR1 is MDHEN and CDR2 is SYDVKM. The V and J ends lost 3 bases and 0 bases respectively, with 6 bases between them.

This clone occurred a few times. The rearrangement links TRBV27 to TRBJ2-2; the D gene is possibly TRBD1 (6 bases). CDR1 is MNHEY, CDR2 SMNVEV, per germline (reference sequence). This CDR3 comprises 14 residues. The germline V and J ends were trimmed by 6 bases and 1 base, with 9 bases remaining between them. This CDR3 is CASRPTGNTGELFF. The CDR3 DNA reads as TGTGCCAGCAGACCGACAGGGAACACCGGGGAGCTGTTTTTT.

This clone has only a few counts. The chain combines TRBV18 with TRBJ2-1, with no clear D. Germline loops: CDR1 KGHSH, CDR2 LQKENI. V lost 3 bases and J 7 bases, leaving 7 bases between the germline ends. CDR3 size: 12 residues. CDR3: CASSPVGNEQFF. CDR3 DNA sequence: TGTGCCAGCTCACCCGTGGGAAATGAGCAGTTCTTC.

The chain is built from TRBV7-8 and TRBJ2-1; 9 positions match TRBD2. The CDR3 is 17 residues long. The ends lost 1 base at V and 9 bases at J; junction bases unmatched: 13. CDR1 is SGHVS and CDR2 is FQNEAQ in the germline V gene. The CDR3 is CASSLVAFSGRAGEQFF. CDR3 nucleotides: TGTGCCAGCAGCTTAGTTGCCTTTAGCGGGAGAGCTGGTGAGCAGTTCTTC.

DNA for the CDR3: TGTGCCAGCAGCGAGACAGGGGGCTTCTACGAGCAGTACTTC. It is translated as CASSETGGFYEQYF. The J gene is TRBJ2-7, the V gene TRBV6-5; 10 bases map to TRBD1. V lost 6 bases, J lost 3 bases, and 5 bases stayed unmatched. Looked up from germline, CDR1 is MNHEY and CDR2 is SVGAGI. This CDR3 has 14 amino acids.

The genes are TRBV5-8 and TRBJ2-7; tentatively, D is TRBD1 (6 bases). The CDR3 is 15 residues long. V was pared by 0 bases and J by 1 base, with 11 bases between. The germline V gene encodes CDR1 SGHTS and CDR2 YDEGEE. In DNA form, the CDR3 reads TGTGCCAGCAGCTTGGAACAGGGATTTTCCTACGAGCAGTACTTC. This gives the protein CASSLEQGFSYEQYF.

The chain joins TRBV15 to TRBJ2-5; no definite D call. CDR3 length: 14 amino acids. Trimming pared 1 base from V and 6 bases from J, leaving 12 bases between. Per the germline V gene, CDR1 is LNHNV and CDR2 is YYDKDF (reference sequence). CDR3 bases: TGTGCCACCAGCAGAGTGGTAACGTTGAAGACCCAGTACTTC. Amino acid sequence: CATSRVVTLKTQYF.

The chain combines TRBV7-3 with TRBJ2-3, with TRBD1 matching over 10 bases. Germline V gene sequence: CDR1 SGHTA, CDR2 FQGTGA. J was trimmed by 6 bases and V by 0 bases; bases with no gene match: 3. This CDR3 is built from 15 residues. The CDR3 loop reads CASSLTGTGDDTQYF. The CDR3 DNA is TGTGCCAGCAGCTTAACCGGGACAGGGGACGATACGCAGTATTTT.

A single count supports this clone. This chain connects TRBV6-5 to TRBJ2-7; D remains unclear. Per germline, CDR1 MNHEY and CDR2 SVGAGI. V was trimmed by 7 bases and J by 3 bases, leaving 7 bases between them. The CDR3 runs to 11 residues. The CDR3 spells CASIDNYEQYF. CDR3 sequence (DNA): TGTGCCAGCATCGACAACTACGAGCAGTACTTC.

The chain recombines TRBV2 with TRBJ2-7; tentative D call: TRBD1 (6 bases). The CDR3 has 16 amino acids. V shed 3 bases and J shed 2 bases, with 17 bases lying between them. Germline V gene lookup returns CDR1 SNHLY and CDR2 FYNNEI. CDR3 in amino acids: CASSDPPRDITYEQYF. The CDR3, as DNA: TGTGCCAGCAGTGACCCTCCCCGGGACATAACCTACGAGCAGTACTTC.

The chain has TRBV20-1 and TRBJ2-1, with 7 positions matching TRBD2. CDR3 length: 11 amino acids. Germline V gives CDR1 DFQATT, CDR2 SNEGSKA (reference sequence). The CDR3 DNA is TGCAGAGGGACTACCTACAATGAGCAGTTCTTC. It yields the protein CRGTTYNEQFF.

This clone was seen a single time. This chain connects TRBV6-6 to TRBJ2-7; TRBD1 matches at 7 bases. CDR3 size: 13 residues. The germline gives CDR1 MNHNY, CDR2 SVGAGI (reference sequence). V was clipped by 6 bases and J by 3 bases; unmatched bases: 5. The CDR3, as DNA: TGTGCCAGCAGCGACAGGGCTTACTACGAGCAGTACTTC. Translation: CASSDRAYYEQYF.

V usage is TRBV7-2 and J usage is TRBJ2-3, with a weak D call TRBD2 (5 bases). Germline values: CDR1 SGHTA, CDR2 FQGNSA. The V and J ends lost 1 base and 7 bases respectively, with 12 bases between them. CDR3 length equals 14 residues. The chain's CDR3 is CASSLVGVGNTQYF. CDR3 nucleotide sequence: TGTGCCAGCAGCTTAGTGGGAGTGGGGAATACGCAGTATTTT.

This sequence joins TRBV7-3 and TRBJ2-7; no clear D. The V end was cut by 5 bases, the J end by 8 bases, with 16 bases between. This CDR3 comprises 13 residues. Germline CDR1 is SGHTA and CDR2 is FQGTGA. CDR3 in DNA: TGTGCCAGCAGCCTCGAGAAAGAGACCAAGCAGTACTTC. Protein product: CASSLEKETKQYF. Based on the CDR3 plus reference TRBV7-3 and TRBJ2-7, the full variable domain is GAGVSQTPSNKVTEKGKYVELRCDPISGHTALYWYRQSLGQGPEFLIYFQGTGAADDSGLPNDRFFAVRPEGSVSTLKIQRTERGDSAVYLCASSLEKETKQYFGPGTRLTVT.

V usage is TRBV7-8 and J usage is TRBJ2-3; D possibly corresponds to TRBD2 (5 bases). Trimming stripped 2 bases from V and 4 bases from J, with 16 bases between. Germline CDR1 and CDR2: SGHVS and FQNEAQ. The CDR3 contains 16 residues. CDR3 in amino acids: CASSLRLSARADTQYF. CDR3 DNA sequence: TGTGCCAGCAGCTTAAGACTATCCGCCCGTGCAGATACGCAGTATTTT. Variable domain in full (rest from reference TRBV7-8 and TRBJ2-3): GAGVSQSPRYKVAKRGQDVALRCDPISGHVSLFWYQQALGQGPEFLTYFQNEAQLDKSGLPSDRFFAERPEGSVSTLKIQRTQQEDSAVYLCASSLRLSARADTQYFGPGTRLTVL.

V gene TRBV6-6 combines with J gene TRBJ2-7, with unresolved D. This CDR3 is 9 amino acids long. From germline, CDR1 is MNHNY and CDR2 SVGAGI (reference sequence). Trimming took 8 bases from V and 9 from J, leaving 8 bases between them. Written as DNA, the CDR3 is TGTGCCAGCGGTCTTCCGCAGTACTTC. It encodes CASGLPQYF.

This clone was found a few times. The chain joins TRBV10-3 to TRBJ2-7; D is possibly TRBD2 (5 bases). The CDR3 loop spans 14 amino acids. The V gene lost 0 bases and the J gene lost 2 bases, with 8 bases spanning the gap. Germline values: CDR1 ENHRY, CDR2 SYGVKD. The CDR3 loop reads CAISESTGTYEQYF. As DNA, the CDR3 is TGTGCCATCAGTGAGTCGACGGGGACCTACGAGCAGTACTTC.

Points on this clone: In the same sample, other DNA sequences code for this CDR3. The rearrangement links TRBV9 to TRBJ2-1; the D gene is possibly TRBD2 (5 bases). The CDR3 covers 12 residues. Germline values: CDR1 SGDLS, CDR2 YYNGEE. V lost 4 bases and J 6 bases, leaving 8 bases between the germline ends. CDR3 nucleotide sequence: TGTGCCAGCAGCCCTAGCCCCAATGAGCAGTTCTTC. Its protein is CASSPSPNEQFF.

The rearrangement joins TRBV5-1 to TRBJ2-5, with D maybe TRBD1 (5 bases). The CDR3 runs to 14 residues. From germline, CDR1 is SGHRS and CDR2 YFSETQ. V was trimmed by 0 bases and J by 5 bases, leaving 11 bases between them. CDR3 in amino acids: CASSLDPGKETQYF. CDR3 nucleotides: TGCGCCAGCAGCTTGGATCCAGGGAAGGAGACCCAGTACTTC.

J is TRBJ2-7 and V is TRBV5-4; 10 positions match TRBD1. J gave up 5 bases and V 4 bases, and 12 bases lay outside the gene matches. This CDR3 region has 16 residues. The germline V gene encodes CDR1 SGHNT and CDR2 YYREEE (reference sequence). The CDR3 nucleotides read TGTGCCAGCAGCGGGGAGACAGGGGGCGCAAAAGACGAGCAGTACTTC. It translates to CASSGETGGAKDEQYF.

The DNA of the CDR3 is TGTGCCAGCAGTTACGGGGGACAGGGAGGGACTGAAGCTTTCTTT. Amino acid sequence: CASSYGGQGGTEAFF. The chain employs TRBV6-6 and TRBJ1-1, with 9 positions matching TRBD1. CDR1 is MNHNY and CDR2 is SVGAGI in the germline V gene (reference sequence). This CDR3 comprises 15 residues. V lost 2 bases to trimming and J lost 5 bases; unmatched junction nucleotides: 6.

The chain links TRBV7-9 to TRBJ2-2; 8 bases are shared with TRBD2. Germline CDR1 is SEHNR and CDR2 is FQNEAQ (reference sequence). The CDR3 has 16 amino acids. Germline trimming cut 2 bases from V and 0 bases from J; bases unmatched to any gene: 2. CDR3 protein: CASSLTGGSNTGELFF. The CDR3 DNA follows: TGTGCCAGCAGCTTAACGGGAGGGTCGAACACCGGGGAGCTGTTTTTT.